This TCR beta chain is drawn from a study of lymphopenia after photon versus proton radiotherapy. Profiled with immunoSEQ multiplex PCR; TCRdb holds only in-frame clones, not every one. The data hold almost 7,500 clones, with more than 65% observed a single time. Comments on this clone: The antigen is undetermined.

Points from the study as a whole: Larger post-nadir TCR diversity loss correlated inversely with survival in deceased patients. Relative stability marked proton patients; photon patients lost diversity and naive cells. After lymphocyte nadir, photon-treated repertoires showed oligoclonal expansion, especially CD8+ Temra.

Germline CDR1 ENHRY, CDR2 SYGVKD. V was pared by 3 bases and J by 5 bases, with 4 bases of the junction left unmatched. The length of the CDR3 is 14 residues. The receptor's source is a young man with gastric cancer. The rearrangement links TRBV10-3 to TRBJ2-1; 7 positions agree with TRBD2. This sample comprised peripheral blood, obtained from a patient treated with photon-based radiotherapy. The CDR3 is CAISDWLADNEQFF. In DNA, the CDR3 is TGTGCCATCAGTGACTGGCTAGCGGACAATGAGCAGTTCTTC.